These 12 T cell receptor beta chains originate from one sample sequenced in a study of molecular identifiers for immune sequencing clone quantification. TCRdb independently ran MiXCR on the PCR reads; one entry per CDR3 protein. The table shows 85,000 to 100,000 distinct CDR3 sequences, with approximately 24% occurring only once. The material sequenced was naive CD8+ T cells from blood, with Jurkat cell RNA spiked in. Subset meaning: FACS-sorted CD8+CD4-CCR7+CD45RA+ naive T cells. All receptors come from a human donor in good health. Some libraries in this study had Jurkat cell RNA spiked in.

In nucleotides, the CDR3 is TGTGCCAGCAGCTTAGCATATGGGACACACGAAAAGTACAATGAGCAGTTCTTC. It translates to CASSLAYGTHEKYNEQFF. The genes are TRBV11-2 and TRBJ2-1; a possible D gene is TRBD1 (6 bases). Germline CDR1 SGHAT, CDR2 FQNNGV. The V end was cut by 1 base, the J end by 4 bases, with 20 bases between. The CDR3 is 18 residues long.

This clonotype showed up many times. The V gene is TRBV5-1, the J gene TRBJ2-3, with D perhaps matching TRBD2 (5 bases). The CDR3 spans 16 residues. CDR1 and CDR2 (germline): SGHRS, YFSETQ. Trimming shortened V by 1 base and J by 0 bases, and 12 bases separated the two germline ends. CDR3 sequence reads: CASSLYGVFSTDTQYF. In DNA form, the CDR3 reads TGCGCCAGCAGCTTGTACGGGGTATTCAGCACAGATACGCAGTATTTT.

The rearrangement uses TRBV5-6 and TRBJ2-5; the match to TRBD2 covers 7 bases. The V gene end was trimmed by 4 bases and the J gene end by 8 bases; junction bases not matched to a gene: 8. CDR1 is SGHDT and CDR2 is YYEEEE in the germline V gene. This CDR3 comprises 13 residues. CDR3 amino acids: CASSNSGQQTQYF. Here the CDR3 DNA reads TGTGCCAGCAGCAATAGCGGGCAGCAAACCCAGTACTTC.

A note on this clonotype: One base away lies a much larger clone, so this may be a sequencing read error. The chain carries TRBV28 and TRBJ1-5; no clear D gene. The V end was cut by 6 bases, the J end by 6 bases, with 15 bases between. CDR3 length: 14 residues. The V gene's germline CDR1 is MDHEN and CDR2 SYDVKM. For the CDR3, the DNA is TGTGCCAGCAGGCCCAACGGGGAAAGTCAGCCCCAGCATTTT. This translates into CASRPNGESQPQHF.

This clonotype was counted at least ten times. J is TRBJ2-1 and V is TRBV7-9, with D perhaps TRBD2 (6 bases). CDR1 and CDR2 from the germline V gene are SEHNR and FQNEAQ (reference sequence). Trimming shortened V by 5 bases and J by 0 bases, and 14 bases separated the two germline ends. This CDR3 is built from 16 residues. CDR3 nucleotides: TGTGCCAGCAGCCCCGAGGTAGCGGTCTCCTACAATGAGCAGTTCTTC. This codes for CASSPEVAVSYNEQFF.

This clonotype was seen many times. The chain is built from TRBV2 and TRBJ1-5; D unresolved. V was trimmed by 9 bases and J by 0 bases, leaving 12 bases between them. The germline V gene has CDR1 SNHLY and CDR2 FYNNEI. The CDR3 contains 14 residues. CDR3: CASGEVLSNQPQHF. The CDR3 coding sequence is TGTGCCAGTGGAGAGGTCCTTAGCAATCAGCCCCAGCATTTT.

This clonotype was seen at least ten times. The CDR3 is CASRDALGSGELFF. The CDR3 DNA reads as TGTGCCAGCAGGGACGCACTAGGTTCCGGGGAGCTGTTTTTT. V is TRBV5-4 and J is TRBJ2-2, with D possibly matching TRBD2 (5 bases). The CDR3 totals 14 residues. Germline V gene lookup returns CDR1 SGHNT and CDR2 YYREEE (reference sequence). Trimming stripped 5 bases from V and 6 bases from J, with 14 bases between.

This clonotype was detected only a few times. This chain links TRBV7-6 with TRBJ2-7, with TRBD2 matching over 7 bases. The CDR3 totals 16 residues. The J segment lost 3 bases and the V segment lost 2 bases, leaving 10 bases of the junction unmatched. CDR1 and CDR2 (germline): SGHVS, FNYEAQ. CDR3 DNA sequence: TGTGCCAGCAGCTTAACTTTCGGGGGAGGGAGCTACGAGCAGTACTTC. This sequence encodes CASSLTFGGGSYEQYF.

This clonotype was counted a few times. V and J are TRBV29-1 and TRBJ2-1, with 8 bases matching TRBD2. The CDR3 is made up of 14 amino acids. The germline V gene has CDR1 SQVTM and CDR2 ANQGSEA. The junction had 9 bases not matched to a gene; V was cut back by 2 bases and J by 9 bases. CDR3 in amino acids: CSVELGTRLREQFF. The DNA for the CDR3 is TGCAGCGTTGAATTGGGGACTAGGCTCCGTGAGCAGTTCTTC.

This clonotype was counted many times. This sequence joins TRBV12-3 or TRBV12-4 and TRBJ1-5, with D unresolved. This CDR3 region has 15 residues. Trimming pared 6 bases from V and 0 bases from J, leaving 12 bases between. CDR3 sequence: CASRADGYSNQPQHF. In DNA, the CDR3 is TGTGCCAGCAGGGCGGACGGCTATAGCAATCAGCCCCAGCATTTT.

There are many counts of this clonotype. This rearrangement joins TRBV28 to TRBJ2-5; 9 bases map to TRBD2. J was trimmed by 5 bases and V by 5 bases; bases with no gene match: 12. The CDR3 is 16 residues long. Germline V gene lookup returns CDR1 MDHEN and CDR2 SYDVKM. CDR3 region: CASSGPKAGGGETQYF. DNA for the CDR3: TGTGCCAGCAGTGGCCCTAAGGCGGGAGGGGGTGAGACCCAGTACTTC. Drawing the rest from reference TRBV28 and TRBJ2-5, the complete variable domain is DVKVTQSSRYLVKRTGEKVFLECVQDMDHENMFWYRQDPGLGLRLIYFSYDVKMKEKGDIPEGYSVSREKKERFSLILESASTNQTSMYLCASSGPKAGGGETQYFGPGTRLLVL.

In this sample, this clonotype turned up many times. This chain joins TRBV7-2 and TRBJ2-1; a weak D match, TRBD2 (5 bases). In germline, CDR1 is SGHTA, CDR2 FQGNSA. This CDR3 region has 17 residues. V lost 2 bases, J lost 4 bases, and 18 bases lay in between. CDR3 bases: TGTGCCAGCAGCTTAACCCGGGGAGACGACTCTTACAATGAGCAGTTCTTC. Residues: CASSLTRGDDSYNEQFF.